This TCR beta chain appears in the sequencing data of a study of T cells in tumors after PD-1 blockade. This clone has just a few counts. Antigen specificity is unknown. Profiling relied on immunoSEQ multiplex PCR, and the TCRdb table lists in-frame clones only, not all of them. Altogether roughly 15,000 clones are present, 55% to 70% being singletons, with the ten largest covering roughly 30%. Notes on the study in general: Two pre-treatment samples showed no clonal replacement between them.

V was clipped by 2 bases and J by 12 bases, with 15 bases between them. There are 12 residues in the CDR3. Germline-derived CDR1 and CDR2 are SGHRS and YFSETQ. Patients received pembrolizumab 200 mg every 3 weeks or cemiplimab 350 mg every 2 weeks. The specimen was tumor tissue, collected after anti-PD-1 treatment. The rearrangement joins TRBV5-1 to TRBJ2-7; the D is unclear. This TCR was recovered from a human donor with cutaneous squamous cell carcinoma. CDR3 DNA: TGCGCCAGCAGCTTCGACTCTTTGGATAGGTACTTC. Protein sequence: CASSFDSLDRYF.